This T cell receptor (beta chain) was sequenced during a study of blood T cell repertoires in COVID-19 (TCRdb year 2020). With regard to the full study: Samples covering the acute and convalescent phases of COVID-19 were provided by collaborators in the United States, Italy and Spain. Where HLA class I and class II types were available, the types were taken from metadata supplied by the sample provider, not from assay-based typing. A freely available public database, intended as a resource for researchers studying the immune response to SARS-CoV-2, is where the repertoires were released. The prospective study material was composed of cDNA or gDNA derived from T cells, B-cell-depleted T cells, or PBMCs. The samples were drawn from the first 160 participants of the ongoing ImmuneRACE study and from 1,254 subjects provided by 6 global collaborators. The dataset comprised deeply sampled blood TCRbeta repertoires from subjects exposed to, actively infected with, or recovered from COVID-19. Nearly every sample came with metadata listing a de-identified subject ID, COVID-19 status, age in years and sex.

Study-wide conclusions, independent of this receptor: Clinical and demographic metadata were provided uncurated, with the amount varying by source and participant.

In the germline V gene, CDR1 corresponds to ENHRY and CDR2 to SYGVKD. Spanning cysteine to phenylalanine, the CDR3 consists of 15 amino acids. This entry keeps only the CDR3 DNA: 45 bases, framed from base 1. V and J are truncated by 0 bases and 2 bases respectively, leaving an intervening sequence of 10 bases. TCRbeta CDR3 regions were amplified from genomic DNA by means of the immunoSEQ Assay, a bias-controlled multiplex PCR. Under the source paper's analysis protocol: The number of nucleated cells in each sample was estimated from the amplification of reference gene primers within the assay. Sequence reads were collapsed and filtered to measure the absolute abundance of every unique TCRbeta CDR3 rearrangement. Productive Simpson clonality was computed per sample as the square root of Simpson's diversity index over productive rearrangements. TCRdb stores this immuneACCESS table with in-frame sequences only. Part of the clones is absent; in the studies checked, under half of the shortfall reflects unresolved V genes, and no reason is known for the rest. D and trimming come from the DNA, and the V and J calls and clone size come from that table. For this sample there are about 200,000 clones; approximately 90% appear just once. 20% to 25% of the sample is taken by the ten largest.

In regard to this clone: Its antigen is not yet known. Within one base of it there is no much larger clone, and no base qualities were kept.

Each collaborating institution followed its own protocols to collect whole blood in K2EDTA tubes. For TCRbeta analysis, collaborators shipped samples as frozen whole blood, isolated PBMCs, or DNA extracted from either of those sample types. The sample comprised peripheral blood. This sequence uses TRBV10-3 and TRBJ1-1, with the D gene uncertain. The TCR comes from a man aged 55 to 70 with active or convalescent COVID-19. CDR3 sequence: CAISESAKRNTEAFF. The DNA is as follows: TGTGCCATCAGTGAGTCGGCCAAACGAAACACTGAAGCTTTCTTT.